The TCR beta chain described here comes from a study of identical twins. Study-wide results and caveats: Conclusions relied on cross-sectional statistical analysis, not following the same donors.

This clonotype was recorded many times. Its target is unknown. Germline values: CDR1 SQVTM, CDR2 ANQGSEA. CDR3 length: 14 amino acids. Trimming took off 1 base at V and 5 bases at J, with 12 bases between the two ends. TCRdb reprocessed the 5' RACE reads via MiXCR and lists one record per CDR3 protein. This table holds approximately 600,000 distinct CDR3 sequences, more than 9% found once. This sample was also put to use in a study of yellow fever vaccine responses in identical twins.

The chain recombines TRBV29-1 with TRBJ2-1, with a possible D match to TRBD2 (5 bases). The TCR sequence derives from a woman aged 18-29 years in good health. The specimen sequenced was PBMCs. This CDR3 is CSVEGGVGDNEQFF. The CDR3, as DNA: TGCAGCGTTGAAGGTGGCGTCGGGGACAATGAGCAGTTCTTC.